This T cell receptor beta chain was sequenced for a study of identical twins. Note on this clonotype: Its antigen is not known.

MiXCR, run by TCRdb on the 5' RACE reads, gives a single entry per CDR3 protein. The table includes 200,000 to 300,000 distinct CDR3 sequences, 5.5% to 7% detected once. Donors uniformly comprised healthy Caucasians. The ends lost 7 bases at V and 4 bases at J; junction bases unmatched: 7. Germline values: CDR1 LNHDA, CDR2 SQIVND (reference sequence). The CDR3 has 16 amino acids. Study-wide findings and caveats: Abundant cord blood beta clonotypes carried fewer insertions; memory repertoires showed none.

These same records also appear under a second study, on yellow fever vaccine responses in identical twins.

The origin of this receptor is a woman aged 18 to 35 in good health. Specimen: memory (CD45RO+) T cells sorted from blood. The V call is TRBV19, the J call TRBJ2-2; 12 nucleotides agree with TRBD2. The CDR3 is CASTPPGLAGTGELFF. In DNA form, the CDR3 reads TGTGCCAGTACTCCACCGGGACTAGCGGGCACCGGGGAGCTGTTTTTT.